One TCR beta chain is described in this entry. The RNA input was about 0.5 to 1 ug, and it was reverse transcribed with random hexamers. MiXCR, applied by TCRdb to the immunoSEQ multiplex PCR reads, yields one record per CDR3 protein. The sample has about 130,000 distinct CDR3 sequences; less than 95% are singletons. TEMRA cells were FACS-enriched, and CD8+ and CD4+ T cells were isolated negatively. This record belongs to a study of CD8 T cells in Susac syndrome. This CDR3 is 14 amino acids long. The germline V and J ends were trimmed by 3 bases and 3 bases, with 12 bases remaining between them. Germline V gene lookup returns CDR1 LGHDT and CDR2 YNNKEL (reference sequence).

The J gene is TRBJ2-7, the V gene TRBV3-1, with unresolved D. The receptor's source is a human donor with multiple sclerosis. The sequencing input was CD4+ T cells from PBMCs. For the CDR3, the DNA is TGTGCCAGCAGCCAGACCAGGACCCTCTACGAGCAGTACTTC. The encoded protein is CASSQTRTLYEQYF.